This T cell receptor (beta chain) was identified in a study of blood T cell repertoires in COVID-19 (TCRdb year 2020). The study in broad terms: Samples from collaborators originated in the United States, Italy and Spain and spanned both the acute and convalescent phases of COVID-19. Where available, HLA class I and class II types were taken from metadata supplied by the sample provider and were not determined by assay-based typing. The prospective study material was composed of cDNA or gDNA derived from T cells, B-cell-depleted T cells, or PBMCs. A freely available public database, intended as a resource for researchers studying the immune response to SARS-CoV-2, is where the repertoires were released. Deeply sampled blood TCRbeta repertoires from subjects exposed to, actively infected with, or recovered from COVID-19 were included in the dataset. Sample metadata almost always included a de-identified subject ID, COVID-19 status, age in years and sex. Samples came from the ongoing ImmuneRACE study (first 160 participants) plus 1,254 subjects from 6 global collaborators.

As concerns this clone: Its target antigen remains unknown. No base qualities exist here, and no much larger clone lies one base off it.

Participants in the prospective study were aged roughly 18 to 89 years, lived in under 30 United States geographic areas, and enrolled through a virtual design. In the prospective study, participants were assigned to cohorts based on the clinical history participants reported in a screening survey and a study questionnaire. Recovered participants in ImmuneRACE Cohort 3 were defined by two consecutive negative NP/OP PCR tests, clearance by a healthcare professional, or resolution of symptoms. In the prospective study, mobile phlebotomists collected whole blood, serum and a nasopharyngeal or oropharyngeal swab from each participant. Participants in the prospective study had the option to provide additional blood draws and questionnaires over a roughly 2-month period. Prospective study blood samples were shipped either frozen or at room temperature before DNA extraction. The research as a whole found: How much clinical and demographic metadata was included differed by source and by participant, and the metadata was provided uncurated.

The immunoSEQ Assay, a bias-controlled multiplex PCR, was used to amplify TCRbeta CDR3 regions from genomic DNA. Per the original workflow: The number of nucleated cells in each sample was estimated from the amplification of reference gene primers within the assay. To quantify the absolute abundance of each unique TCRbeta CDR3 rearrangement, sequence reads were collapsed and filtered. For each sample, productive Simpson clonality was calculated by taking the square root of Simpson's diversity index across productive rearrangements. TCRdb stores this immuneACCESS table with in-frame sequences only. Part of the clones is absent; in the studies checked, under half of the shortfall reflects unresolved V genes, and no reason is known for the rest. The DNA was the basis for D and trimming; V, J and clone size are from that table. In this sample the table shows roughly 260,000 clones, around nine tenths of which occur a single time. The top ten clones comprise under 3% of the sample.

Trimming takes 3 bases from V and 3 bases from J, and the germline ends sit 8 bases apart. CDR1 and CDR2 (MDHEN, SYDVKM) derive from the germline V gene. The CDR3 starts with the cysteine, ends with the phenylalanine, and has 13 residues. Only the CDR3 DNA stays, 39 bases, in frame from base 1. This clonotype originated in a woman aged 18-29 years who had recovered from COVID-19. The chain links TRBV28 with TRBJ1-2; no confident D gene assignment can be made. The sequencing input was PBMCs or T cells enriched from blood (not recorded which). Read as DNA, the sequence is TGTGCCAGCAGTTTTTCGGTAGACTATGGCTACACCTTC. This is translated as CASSFSVDYGYTF.